This T cell receptor beta chain was profiled in a study of cytomegalovirus exposure and HLA in healthy donors. Across the whole study: An early data release held tens of millions of unique TCRs from HLA-typed donors.

Losses at the gene ends were 10 bases for V and 3 bases for J; bases not matched to a gene: 13. The CDR3 spans 16 residues. Germline-derived CDR1 and CDR2 are SGHNT and YYREEE (reference sequence). Findings and limits, study-wide: The analysis excluded some indistinguishable V segments, including TRBV6-2 and TRBV6-3. Reports credit the classifier with highly specific, highly sensitive diagnosis of cytomegalovirus status. Data from an earlier analysis indicated that most TCR beta V segments were productive either about 87% or about 30% of the time.

PCR was performed using 60 Vbeta and 13 Jbeta primers. Sequencing was performed with immunoSEQ multiplex PCR; in TCRdb, only in-frame clones are kept and a portion is missing. The sample yields under 150,000 clones, 80% seen once. On this clone itself: The antigen is unknown.

The clonotype originates from a middle-aged woman in good health and CMV-seronegative. The chain combines TRBV5-4 with TRBJ2-1; 10 nucleotides line up with TRBD1. The sequencing sample was made of PBMCs. CDR3 residues: CASAGQGPSGYNEQFF. The CDR3 DNA reads as TGTGCCTCCGCGGGACAGGGGCCCTCAGGCTACAATGAGCAGTTCTTC.